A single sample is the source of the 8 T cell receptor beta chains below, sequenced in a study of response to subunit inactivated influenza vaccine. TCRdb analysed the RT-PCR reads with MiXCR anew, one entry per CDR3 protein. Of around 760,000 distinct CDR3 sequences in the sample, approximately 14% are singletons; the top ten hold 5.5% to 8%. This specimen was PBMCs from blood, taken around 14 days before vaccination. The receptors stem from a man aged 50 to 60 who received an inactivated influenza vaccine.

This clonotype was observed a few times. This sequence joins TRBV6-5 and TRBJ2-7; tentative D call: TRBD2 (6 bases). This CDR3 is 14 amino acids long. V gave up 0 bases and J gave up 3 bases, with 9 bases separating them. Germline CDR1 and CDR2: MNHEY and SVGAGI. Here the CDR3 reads CASSYSRGFYEQYF. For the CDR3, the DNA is TGTGCCAGCAGTTACTCGCGGGGATTCTACGAGCAGTACTTC.

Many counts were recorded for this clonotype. The CDR3 here is CASSPRASGSYNSPLHF. CDR3 in DNA: TGTGCCAGCAGCCCCCGGGCCTCGGGGTCCTATAATTCACCCCTCCACTTT. V is TRBV4-2 and J is TRBJ1-6; the D is unclear. This CDR3 spans 17 amino acids. V was shortened by 4 bases and J by 1 base, with 14 bases between the two germline ends. The germline CDR1 and CDR2 sequences are LGHNA and YNFKEQ.

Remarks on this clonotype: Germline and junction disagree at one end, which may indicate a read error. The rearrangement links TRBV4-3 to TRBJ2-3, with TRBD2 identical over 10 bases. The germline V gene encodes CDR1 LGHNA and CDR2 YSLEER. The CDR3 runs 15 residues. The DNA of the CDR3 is TGCGCCATCAGCCGGACTAGCGGCGACACAGATACGCAGTATTTT. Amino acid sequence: CAISRTSGDTDTQYF.

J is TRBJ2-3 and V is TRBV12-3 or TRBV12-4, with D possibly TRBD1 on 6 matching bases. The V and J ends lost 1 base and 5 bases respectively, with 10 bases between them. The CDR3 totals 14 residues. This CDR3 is CASSLGGQVDTQYF. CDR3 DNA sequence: TGTGCCAGCAGTTTAGGGGGGCAGGTAGATACGCAGTATTTT.

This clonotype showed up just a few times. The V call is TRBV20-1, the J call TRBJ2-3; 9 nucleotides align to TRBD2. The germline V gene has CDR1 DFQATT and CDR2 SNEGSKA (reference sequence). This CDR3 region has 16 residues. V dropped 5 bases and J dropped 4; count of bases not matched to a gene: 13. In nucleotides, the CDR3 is TGCAGTGCTTCAGCGGGAGGCTTGGGATTGGCAGATACGCAGTATTTT. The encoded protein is CSASAGGLGLADTQYF.

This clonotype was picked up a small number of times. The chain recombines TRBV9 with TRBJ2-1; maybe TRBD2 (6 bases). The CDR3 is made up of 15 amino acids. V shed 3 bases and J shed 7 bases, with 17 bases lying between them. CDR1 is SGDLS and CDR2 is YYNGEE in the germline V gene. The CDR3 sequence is CASSESPGGGNEQFF. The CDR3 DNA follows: TGTGCCAGCAGCGAGTCCCCCGGGGGTGGAAATGAGCAGTTCTTC. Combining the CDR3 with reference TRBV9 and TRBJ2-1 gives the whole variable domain DSGVTQTPKHLITATGQRVTLRCSPRSGDLSVYWYQQSLDQGLQFLIQYYNGEERAKGNILERFSAQQFPDLHSELNLSSLELGDSALYFCASSESPGGGNEQFFGPGTRLTVL.

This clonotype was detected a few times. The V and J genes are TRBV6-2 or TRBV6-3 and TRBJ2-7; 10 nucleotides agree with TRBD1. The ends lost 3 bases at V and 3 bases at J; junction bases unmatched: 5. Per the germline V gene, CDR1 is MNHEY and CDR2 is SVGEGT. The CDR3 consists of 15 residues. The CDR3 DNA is TGTGCCAGCAGTTATGGACAGGGGGTATACTACGAGCAGTACTTC. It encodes CASSYGQGVYYEQYF.

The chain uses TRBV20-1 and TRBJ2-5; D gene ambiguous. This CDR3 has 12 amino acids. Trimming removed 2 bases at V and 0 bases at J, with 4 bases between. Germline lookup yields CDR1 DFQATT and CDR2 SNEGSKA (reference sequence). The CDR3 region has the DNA TGCAGTGCTAGATGGGACCAAGAGACCCAGTACTTC. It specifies CSARWDQETQYF.